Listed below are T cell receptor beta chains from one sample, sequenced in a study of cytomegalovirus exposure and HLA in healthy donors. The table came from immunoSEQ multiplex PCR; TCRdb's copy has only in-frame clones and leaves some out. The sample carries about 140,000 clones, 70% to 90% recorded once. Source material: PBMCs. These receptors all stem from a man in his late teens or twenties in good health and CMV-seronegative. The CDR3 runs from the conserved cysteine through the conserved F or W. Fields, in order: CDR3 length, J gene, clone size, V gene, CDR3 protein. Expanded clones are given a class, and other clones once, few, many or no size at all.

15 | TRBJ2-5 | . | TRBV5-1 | CASSSLGHGQETQYF
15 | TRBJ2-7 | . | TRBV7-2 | CASSPPGTGRYEQYF
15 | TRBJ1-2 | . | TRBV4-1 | CASSQVRGGPDGYTF
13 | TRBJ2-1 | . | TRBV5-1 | CASSGGTSGVVFF
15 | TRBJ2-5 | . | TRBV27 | CASRKTRGSQETQYF
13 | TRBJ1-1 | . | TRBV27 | CASSRGMNTEAFF
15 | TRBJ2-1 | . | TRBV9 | CASSARGSLGNEQFF
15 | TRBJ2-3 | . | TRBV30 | CAWSSSGSSTDTQYF
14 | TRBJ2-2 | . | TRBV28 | CASRTGALTGELFF
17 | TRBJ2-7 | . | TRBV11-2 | CASSLNPGTSGRDEQYF
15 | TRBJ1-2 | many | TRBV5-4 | CASSLFSGFNYGYTF
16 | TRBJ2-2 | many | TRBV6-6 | CASSPDRDYNTGELFF
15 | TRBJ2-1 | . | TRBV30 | CAWSHLRDRYNEQFF
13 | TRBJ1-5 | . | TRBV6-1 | CASSEIGNQPQHF
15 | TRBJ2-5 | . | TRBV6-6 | CASSHPGLAQETQYF
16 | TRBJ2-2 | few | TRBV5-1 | CASSLSGQGATGELFF
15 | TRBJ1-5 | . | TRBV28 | CASGWGEGGWQPQHF
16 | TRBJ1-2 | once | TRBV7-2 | CASSLALLRGRYGYTF
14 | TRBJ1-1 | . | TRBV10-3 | CAISEQDRPTGAFF
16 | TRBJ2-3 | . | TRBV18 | CASSGTGTGWIDTQYF
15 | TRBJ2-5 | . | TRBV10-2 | CASSERQGDGETQYF
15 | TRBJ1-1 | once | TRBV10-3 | CAISDTNRIGTEAFF
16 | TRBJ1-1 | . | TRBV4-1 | CASSQVVIGVNTEAFF
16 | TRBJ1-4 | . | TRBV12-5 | CASGLETGGFNEKLFF
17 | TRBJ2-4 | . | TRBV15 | CATRDSGGPKAKNIQYF
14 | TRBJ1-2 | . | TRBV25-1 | CASSELGTIYGYTF
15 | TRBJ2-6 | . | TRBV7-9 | CASSITGLGANVLTF
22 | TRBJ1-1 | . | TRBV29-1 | CSVEQNRDNSPFLGRPNTEAFF
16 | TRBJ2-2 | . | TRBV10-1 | CASSARQAPNTGELFF
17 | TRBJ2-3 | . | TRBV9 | CASTTTSGRADTDTQYF
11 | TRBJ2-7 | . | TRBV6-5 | CASSWSREQYF
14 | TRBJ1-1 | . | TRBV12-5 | CASGPGQGDTEAFF
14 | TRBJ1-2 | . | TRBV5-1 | CASSLISEAYGYTF
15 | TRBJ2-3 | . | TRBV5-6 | CASSITSGNRDTQYF
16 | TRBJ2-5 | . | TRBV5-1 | CASSLRSGGLQETQYF
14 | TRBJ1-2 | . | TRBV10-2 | CASSVIWGGYGYTF
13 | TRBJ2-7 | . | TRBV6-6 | CASTGQGTYEQYF
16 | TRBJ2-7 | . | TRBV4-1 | CASSPSPGQGIYEQYF
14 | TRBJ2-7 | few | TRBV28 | CASSFGRGPYEQYF
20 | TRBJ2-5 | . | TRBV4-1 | CASSPRKFLDSPQGQETQYF
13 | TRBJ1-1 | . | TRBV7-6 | CASSLGSQFEAFF
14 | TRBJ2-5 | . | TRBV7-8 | CASSLRREQETQYF
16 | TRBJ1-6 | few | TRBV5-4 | CASSSGGGGIESPLHF
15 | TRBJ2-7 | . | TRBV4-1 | CASSQAPGGTSEQYF
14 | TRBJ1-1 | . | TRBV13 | CASSLGQLYTEAFF
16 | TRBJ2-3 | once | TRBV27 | CASSLSGTGSLDTQYF
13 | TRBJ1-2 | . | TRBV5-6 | CASTWGGSYGYTF
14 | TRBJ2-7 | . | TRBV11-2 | CASSYQQGAYEQYF
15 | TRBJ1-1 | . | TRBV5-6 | CASSPYQTGHTEAFF
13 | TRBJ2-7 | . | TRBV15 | CATSSGTGREQYF
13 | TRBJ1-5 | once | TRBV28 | CASSPPGGQPQHF
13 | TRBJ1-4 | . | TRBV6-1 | CASRQGMGEKLFF